Here is one T cell receptor beta chain with its context. Here immunoSEQ multiplex PCR was the method, and the copy in TCRdb shows in-frame clones only, minus some. Found here are 350,000 to 450,000 clones, around 87% of them singletons; the top ten hold around 3%. This sample was taken from a study of blood T cell repertoires in COVID-19. The overall study: Acute-phase and convalescent COVID-19 samples originated in the United States, Italy and Spain.

J lost 7 bases, V lost 3 bases, and 5 bases had no gene match. In germline, CDR1 is SGHRS, CDR2 YFSETQ. This CDR3 region has 16 residues. The receptor's source is a human donor in a cohort sampled during active COVID-19. The sequencing input was peripheral blood. V and J are TRBV5-1 and TRBJ2-1; 15 bases line up with TRBD2. CDR3 in DNA: TGCGCCAGCAGCTGGACTAGCGGGAGGGGAGGGAATGAGCAGTTCTTC. This sequence encodes CASSWTSGRGGNEQFF.